Following are 30 T cell receptor beta chains from one sample sequenced in a study of blood T cell repertoires in COVID-19. The repertoire was sequenced with immunoSEQ multiplex PCR; TCRdb's copy has only in-frame clones and lacks some. The data contain fewer than 350,000 clones, around four fifths of them singletons. Sequencing was done on a sample of peripheral blood. These receptors were taken from a woman between 50 and 59 years old with active or convalescent COVID-19.

The chain has TRBV5-6 and TRBJ2-7; tentative D call: TRBD1 (5 bases). Germline-derived CDR1 and CDR2 are SGHDT and YYEEEE. There are 12 residues in the CDR3. Between the trimmed V and J ends, which lost 4 bases and 6 bases, there was a span of 11 bases. CDR3 sequence (DNA): TGTGCCAGCAGCCGTCTCAGGGTCGAGCAGTACTTC. It is translated as CASSRLRVEQYF.

The chain combines TRBV11-2 with TRBJ2-1; 7 bases are a match to TRBD1. This CDR3 spans 17 amino acids. The junction had 10 bases not matched to a gene; V was cut back by 5 bases and J by 0 bases. CDR1 SGHAT and CDR2 FQNNGV come from the germline V gene. CDR3 residues: CASSLRDRPNSYNEQFF. The CDR3 nucleotides read TGTGCCAGCAGCCTTAGGGACAGACCGAACTCCTACAATGAGCAGTTCTTC.

The chain links TRBV6-6 to TRBJ1-5, with D unclear. CDR1 is MNHNY, CDR2 SVGAGI, per germline (reference sequence). Trimming left V 5 bases short and J 8 bases short, with 7 bases between. This CDR3 has 11 amino acids. The CDR3 bases are TGTGCCAGCAGTCAAGAGAAGCCCCAGCATTTT. Translating it yields CASSQEKPQHF.

V is TRBV6-5 and J is TRBJ2-1, with D perhaps matching TRBD1 (6 bases). CDR1 and CDR2 (germline): MNHEY, SVGAGI. The CDR3 length is 10 residues. Trimming left V 6 bases short and J 13 bases short, with 10 bases between. The CDR3: CASRGGHQFF. The CDR3 DNA sequence: TGTGCCAGCAGAGGGGGACACCAGTTCTTC.

This clone appeared a single time. The chain is built from TRBV4-1 and TRBJ2-3; TRBD2 aligns across 8 bases. V lost 2 bases to trimming and J lost 9 bases; unmatched junction nucleotides: 10. Looked up from germline, CDR1 is MGHRA and CDR2 is YSYEKL. The CDR3 covers 15 residues. The CDR3 DNA is TGCGCCAGCAGCCAACCGGGACTAGGGGCGAGAACGCAGTATTTT. It specifies CASSQPGLGARTQYF.

This clone was recorded once. The chain links TRBV10-3 to TRBJ2-1; 8 nucleotides match TRBD2. Germline assignment: CDR1 ENHRY and CDR2 SYGVKD. With V trimmed by 8 bases and J by 2 bases, 8 bases remained unmatched. This CDR3 spans 15 amino acids. In DNA, the CDR3 is TGTGCCATCCTCGGGAGGGACCTTACCTACAATGAGCAGTTCTTC. This translates into CAILGRDLTYNEQFF.

The chain carries TRBV28 and TRBJ2-7; no definite D call. Trimming pared 3 bases from V and 3 bases from J, leaving 21 bases between. The CDR3 spans 17 residues. Germline values: CDR1 MDHEN, CDR2 SYDVKM. For the CDR3, the DNA is TGTGCCAGCAGTTTTGTCTTGCTTTCCCGATCAGGCTACGAGCAGTACTTC. Translation: CASSFVLLSRSGYEQYF.

This chain links TRBV15 with TRBJ2-2; 10 positions match TRBD1. The V gene's germline CDR1 is LNHNV and CDR2 YYDKDF (reference sequence). V trimming: 3 bases; J trimming: 6 bases; junction bases outside the gene matches: 4. The CDR3 has 15 residues. CDR3 sequence reads: CATSRGTGEAGELFF. The CDR3 DNA reads TGTGCCACCAGCAGGGGGACAGGGGAGGCCGGGGAGCTGTTTTTT. Full variable domain (rest looked up from reference TRBV15 and TRBJ2-2): DAMVIQNPRYQVTQFGKPVTLSCSQTLNHNVMYWYQQKSSQAPKLLFHYYDKDFNNEADTPDNFQSRRPNTSFCFLDIRSPGLGDTAMYLCATSRGTGEAGELFFGEGSRLTVL.

J is TRBJ2-2 and V is TRBV6-5, with D possibly TRBD1 on 8 matching bases. The V gene lost 5 bases and the J gene lost 7 bases, with 17 bases spanning the gap. There are 15 residues in the CDR3. The V gene's germline CDR1 is MNHEY and CDR2 SVGAGI. The CDR3 region is CASSHRTGRDGELFF. CDR3 sequence (DNA): TGTGCCAGCAGTCATCGGACAGGGAGGGACGGGGAGCTGTTTTTT.

This clone was counted many times. The CDR3 loop is CASSSSGTGLETQYF. DNA for the CDR3: TGCGCCAGCAGCTCGAGCGGGACAGGGCTAGAGACCCAGTACTTC. The rearrangement links TRBV5-1 to TRBJ2-5; TRBD1 aligns across 9 bases. Losses at the gene ends were 3 bases for V and 4 bases for J; bases not matched to a gene: 7. The CDR3 runs 15 residues. Germline CDR1 reads SGHRS; CDR2 reads YFSETQ.

The genes are TRBV28 and TRBJ1-4; D gene uncertain. CDR1 is MDHEN and CDR2 is SYDVKM in the germline V gene. Trimming stripped 3 bases from V and 7 bases from J, with 6 bases between. The CDR3 is 12 amino acids. The DNA of the CDR3 is TGTGCCAGCAGTTTGGTAGTTGAAAAACTGTTTTTT. Encoded protein: CASSLVVEKLFF.

The table lists this clone with a count of one. The chain employs TRBV6-6 and TRBJ2-1; TRBD2 agrees at 15 bases. J gave up 9 bases and V 6 bases, and 9 bases lay outside the gene matches. This CDR3 has 16 amino acids. Germline V lookup: CDR1 MNHNY, CDR2 SVGAGI (reference sequence). CDR3 region: CASRGGLAGGHLEQFF. The DNA of the CDR3 is TGTGCCAGCAGGGGGGGACTAGCGGGAGGCCACCTTGAGCAGTTCTTC.

The gene calls are TRBV5-1 and TRBJ2-1; 14 positions match TRBD2. The CDR3 is 20 amino acids. Per germline, CDR1 SGHRS and CDR2 YFSETQ. V was pared by 5 bases and J by 7 bases, with 20 bases of the junction left unmatched. The CDR3 loop reads CASSFVPGLAGVSLWNEQFF. The CDR3 nucleotides are TGCGCCAGCAGTTTCGTACCGGGACTAGCGGGAGTATCCCTTTGGAATGAGCAGTTCTTC.

The V call is TRBV5-1, the J call TRBJ1-1; the D is unclear. CDR1 and CDR2 (germline): SGHRS, YFSETQ. V gave up 0 bases and J gave up 3 bases, with 6 bases separating them. The CDR3 has 13 residues. The CDR3 DNA is TGCGCCAGCAGCTTGGCACACGACACTGAAGCTTTCTTT. It specifies CASSLAHDTEAFF. The full variable domain, with the rest looked up from reference TRBV5-1 and TRBJ1-1, is KAGVTQTPRYLIKTRGQQVTLSCSPISGHRSVSWYQQTPGQGLQFLFEYFSETQRNKGNFPGRFSGRQFSNSRSEMNVSTLELGDSALYLCASSLAHDTEAFFGQGTRLTVV.

This chain links TRBV5-6 with TRBJ2-5; D unresolved. V lost 2 bases to trimming and J lost 2 bases, with 10 bases between them. This CDR3 has 14 residues. Germline V gives CDR1 SGHDT, CDR2 YYEEEE. CDR3 amino acids: CASSFLDPQETQYF. The CDR3 coding sequence is TGTGCCAGCAGCTTCCTAGATCCTCAAGAGACCCAGTACTTC.

The table lists this clone with a count of one. The rearrangement joins TRBV21-1 to TRBJ2-7; the D call TRBD2 from the table was never checked on the DNA. TRBV21-1 is noted as a pseudogene. The CDR3 has 16 amino acids. The CDR3 region is CASSKGGYSGRYEQYF. The CDR3 nucleotides read TGTGCCAGCAGCAAAGGAGGTTATAGCGGGAGGTACGAGCAGTACTTC.

The chain carries TRBV5-5 and TRBJ1-5, with D perhaps TRBD1 (6 bases). V dropped 0 bases and J dropped 4 bases, with 8 bases sitting between them. The CDR3 runs 14 residues. Germline-derived CDR1 and CDR2 are SGHKS and YYEKEE (reference sequence). The CDR3 loop reads CASSLAGANQPQHF. In nucleotides, the CDR3 is TGTGCCAGCAGCTTGGCAGGGGCAAATCAGCCCCAGCATTTT. Together with reference TRBV5-5 and TRBJ1-5, the CDR3 gives the full variable domain: DAGVTQSPTHLIKTRGQQVTLRCSPISGHKSVSWYQQVLGQGPQFIFQYYEKEERGRGNFPDRFSARQFPNYSSELNVNALLLGDSALYLCASSLAGANQPQHFGDGTRLSIL.

In DNA form, the CDR3 reads TGTGCCAGCAGTAGGACTAGCGCCGGGGAGCTGTTTTTT. Protein product: CASSRTSAGELFF. The rearrangement uses TRBV6-5 and TRBJ2-2, with 9 positions matching TRBD2. Germline trimming cut 5 bases from V and 6 bases from J; bases unmatched to any gene: 1. Germline CDR1 reads MNHEY; CDR2 reads SVGAGI. The CDR3 is made up of 13 amino acids.

This chain uses TRBV28 with TRBJ2-7; 14 bases map to TRBD2. The CDR3 is 18 residues long. V lost 5 bases and J lost 0; bases outside the gene matches: 9. CDR1 and CDR2 (germline): MDHEN, SYDVKM. CDR3 bases: TGTGCCAGCAGTAGCATCGGACTAGCGGGAGGCTACTCCTACGAGCAGTACTTC. Its protein is CASSSIGLAGGYSYEQYF.

The J gene is TRBJ2-1, the V gene TRBV10-2, with 11 bases fitting TRBD2. Germline lookup yields CDR1 WSHSY and CDR2 SAAADI. The CDR3 consists of 16 residues. The J segment lost 5 bases and the V segment lost 0 bases, leaving 3 bases of the junction unmatched. CDR3 sequence reads: CASSESRLAGNNEQFF. CDR3 bases: TGCGCCAGCAGTGAGTCACGACTAGCGGGGAACAATGAGCAGTTCTTC.

The V gene is TRBV7-9, the J gene TRBJ1-3, with D unclear. The CDR3 loop spans 15 amino acids. Germline values: CDR1 SEHNR, CDR2 FQNEAQ (reference sequence). The germline V and J ends were trimmed by 1 base and 0 bases, with 7 bases remaining between them. In DNA form, the CDR3 reads TGTGCCAGCAGCTTAGACGGTAACTCTGGAAACACCATATATTTT. It codes for CASSLDGNSGNTIYF.

In this sample, this clone turned up once. CDR3 DNA sequence: TGTGCCAGCAGACTGACAGTTACTAGCACAGATACGCAGTATTTT. Translating gives CASRLTVTSTDTQYF. The chain couples TRBV6-5 to TRBJ2-3, with D perhaps TRBD1 (5 bases). Trimming took 6 bases from V and 0 from J, leaving 13 bases between them. CDR3 length: 15 residues. Germline-derived CDR1 and CDR2 are MNHEY and SVGAGI.

The gene calls are TRBV14 and TRBJ1-1; the D gene is possibly TRBD1 (6 bases). Germline V gives CDR1 SGHDN, CDR2 FVKESK. This CDR3 contains 14 residues. Trimming cost V 3 bases and J 1 base, with 9 bases left between them. The CDR3 loop reads CASSQRGRNTEAFF. In DNA form, the CDR3 reads TGTGCCAGCAGCCAGAGGGGGAGGAACACTGAAGCTTTCTTT.

The count of this clone is one. The chain combines TRBV7-2 with TRBJ1-6; possibly TRBD1 for D (6 bases). CDR3 length equals 17 residues. The V gene lost 2 bases and the J gene lost 7 bases, with 18 bases spanning the gap. Germline V gives CDR1 SGHTA, CDR2 FQGNSA. As DNA, the CDR3 is TGTGCCAGCAGCTTATTTTCCCGGGGGGGCACAAATTCACCCCTCCACTTT. Its translation: CASSLFSRGGTNSPLHF.

The J gene is TRBJ2-1, the V gene TRBV19, with 10 bases that match TRBD2. The germline V gene has CDR1 LNHDA and CDR2 SQIVND (reference sequence). Trimming removed 1 base from V and 3 bases from J; junction bases left unmatched: 3. The CDR3 sequence is 16 residues long. CDR3 DNA sequence: TGTGCCAGTAGTATAGGGGGGACTAGCGTCTACAATGAGCAGTTCTTC. Amino acid sequence: CASSIGGTSVYNEQFF.

The chain links TRBV27 to TRBJ2-7; weak D call: TRBD1 (6 bases). Germline V CDR1 and CDR2: MNHEY, SMNVEV (reference sequence). There are 13 residues in the CDR3. The V gene lost 3 bases and the J gene lost 4 bases, with 10 bases spanning the gap. CDR3 sequence reads: CASSFGQNYEQYF. CDR3 bases: TGTGCCAGCAGTTTTGGACAGAATTACGAGCAGTACTTC.

V gene TRBV7-2 combines with J gene TRBJ2-7; the match to TRBD1 covers 7 bases. Germline V CDR1 and CDR2: SGHTA, FQGNSA. The trim removed 0 bases at V and 3 bases at J, leaving 5 bases unmatched. The CDR3 has 15 amino acids. In DNA, the CDR3 is TGTGCCAGCAGCTTAGCCGGGACAGAGAACTACGAGCAGTACTTC. Residues: CASSLAGTENYEQYF.

This chain connects TRBV4-1 to TRBJ2-1; 9 nucleotides match TRBD1. V lost 4 bases and J lost 7; bases outside the gene matches: 5. The CDR3 has 14 residues. Germline V gene lookup returns CDR1 MGHRA and CDR2 YSYEKL. This CDR3 is CASSRDRVPNEQFF. CDR3 sequence (DNA): TGCGCCAGCAGCCGGGACAGGGTTCCGAATGAGCAGTTCTTC.

The chain uses TRBV19 and TRBJ2-2, with TRBD2 matching 7 bases. With V trimmed by 10 bases and J by 4 bases, 15 bases remained unmatched. CDR1 is LNHDA and CDR2 is SQIVND in the germline V gene (reference sequence). The CDR3 length is 16 residues. CDR3 sequence (DNA): TGTGCCACCTCGGCCCTAGCGGCAATTCTCACCGGGGAGCTGTTTTTT. Translated: CATSALAAILTGELFF.

This clone was detected once. The chain has TRBV28 and TRBJ2-1; D gene uncertain. The CDR3 spans 16 residues. The V end lost 6 bases, the J end lost 0 bases, and 15 bases lay between the germline ends. Germline CDR1 reads MDHEN; CDR2 reads SYDVKM. The CDR3 DNA follows: TGTGCCAGCAGCCCTGCTACTCTTAGCTCCTACAATGAGCAGTTCTTC. Translated, it gives CASSPATLSSYNEQFF.